Presented here are 4 T cell receptor beta chains from one specimen sequenced in a study of metastatic and nonmetastatic thyroid tumors. With MiXCR, TCRdb called clones anew from the PCR reads. The sample lists approximately 32,000 clones; over 15% were seen once. Thyroid surgery had not been preceded by any treatment in any patient. Sequenced sample: blood. The origin of the receptors is a female donor with papillary thyroid cancer or a benign thyroid nodule (not recorded which). Some clones in this sample may be carry-over from other donors' samples.

This clone was recorded many times. CDR3 region: CSARVVGEQFF. The CDR3, as DNA: TGCAGTGCTAGGGTGGTGGGTGAGCAGTTCTTC. This rearrangement joins TRBV20-1 to TRBJ2-1; D uncertain. V was cut by 3 bases and J by 9 bases, with 9 bases left in between. Germline V CDR1 and CDR2: DFQATT, SNEGSKA (reference sequence). This CDR3 comprises 11 residues.

This clone has ten or more counts. The chain couples TRBV10-2 to TRBJ2-1; tentatively, D is TRBD2 (6 bases). CDR3 size: 16 residues. Germline assignment: CDR1 WSHSY and CDR2 SAAADI. The V gene lost 0 bases and the J gene lost 8 bases, with 17 bases spanning the gap. CDR3 region: CASSESRARAGYEQFF. The CDR3 DNA reads as TGCGCCAGCAGTGAGTCGAGGGCCAGGGCGGGGTATGAGCAGTTCTTC.

This clone came up many times. This rearrangement joins TRBV16 to TRBJ1-4; D remains unclear. CDR1 is KGHSY and CDR2 is FQNENV in the germline V gene. The CDR3 runs to 12 residues. Trimming took 1 base from V and 8 from J, leaving 5 bases between them. CDR3: CASSQFKEKLFF. DNA of the CDR3: TGTGCCAGCAGCCAATTTAAGGAAAAACTGTTTTTT.

This clone was counted ten times or more. The gene calls are TRBV5-1 and TRBJ2-5; TRBD1 matches 11 bases. Germline CDR1 SGHRS, CDR2 YFSETQ. There are 14 residues in the CDR3. Unmatched junction bases numbered 4, after V lost 4 bases and J lost 5 bases. The CDR3 reads CASSPGTGGETQYF. CDR3 nucleotides: TGCGCCAGCAGCCCTGGGACAGGGGGGGAGACCCAGTACTTC.